The 11 T cell receptor beta chains given below trace back to one sample, sequenced in a study of blood T cell repertoires in COVID-19. TCRdb keeps only in-frame clones here, not all; method: immunoSEQ multiplex PCR. The table includes approximately 140,000 clones, about four fifths detected once. Input material: PBMCs or T cells enriched from blood (not recorded which). All receptors come from a middle-aged man with acute COVID-19.

V gene TRBV7-9 combines with J gene TRBJ2-7; no definite D call. The CDR3 runs to 13 residues. Trimming took 5 bases from V and 3 from J, leaving 11 bases between them. Germline CDR1 and CDR2: SEHNR and FQNEAQ (reference sequence). CDR3 sequence: CASSQNLLYEQYF. CDR3 nucleotide sequence: TGTGCCAGCAGCCAGAACCTCCTCTACGAGCAGTACTTC.

The chain is built from TRBV9 and TRBJ2-5; perhaps TRBD1 as D (6 bases). V lost 6 bases and J 5 bases, leaving 20 bases between the germline ends. Germline assignment: CDR1 SGDLS and CDR2 YYNGEE. This CDR3 spans 15 amino acids. The CDR3 DNA is TGTGCCAGCACCCCTGGGGGCGGATCTGGGGAGACCCAGTACTTC. Protein: CASTPGGGSGETQYF. Full variable domain (rest looked up from reference TRBV9 and TRBJ2-5): DSGVTQTPKHLITATGQRVTLRCSPRSGDLSVYWYQQSLDQGLQFLIQYYNGEERAKGNILERFSAQQFPDLHSELNLSSLELGDSALYFCASTPGGGSGETQYFGPGTRLLVL.

The chain joins TRBV9 to TRBJ1-4; tentatively, D is TRBD1 (5 bases). Germline CDR1 and CDR2: SGDLS and YYNGEE. V was cut by 8 bases and J by 7 bases, with 15 bases left in between. The CDR3 covers 13 residues. DNA for the CDR3: TGTGCCAGTTCGACAGCGGGGAGTGAAAAACTGTTTTTT. It encodes CASSTAGSEKLFF.

The CDR3 is CASSWGTSGGTSTDTQYF. The CDR3 DNA sequence: TGTGCCAGCAGCTGGGGGACTAGCGGGGGGACTAGCACAGATACGCAGTATTTT. The chain links TRBV7-2 to TRBJ2-3; TRBD2 matches at 15 bases. This CDR3 region has 18 residues. Trimming removed 4 bases from V and 0 bases from J; junction bases left unmatched: 5. Germline V gives CDR1 SGHTA, CDR2 FQGNSA.

The chain recombines TRBV7-8 with TRBJ1-2; perhaps TRBD1 as D (6 bases). CDR3 length: 13 residues. CDR1 SGHVS and CDR2 FQNEAQ come from the germline V gene. V lost 2 bases and J lost 7, with 11 bases in between. The chain's CDR3 is CASSLSGAGGYTF. Here the CDR3 DNA reads TGTGCCAGCAGCTTATCAGGGGCGGGTGGCTACACCTTC.

The rearrangement joins TRBV7-2 to TRBJ2-1, with 11 bases lining up with TRBD2. The CDR3 has 13 amino acids. Per germline, CDR1 SGHTA and CDR2 FQGNSA. V gave up 5 bases and J gave up 9 bases; unmatched junction bases: 3. CDR3 bases: TGTGCCAGCAGCCTACTAGCGGGGGCTGAGCAGTTCTTC. Translated, it gives CASSLLAGAEQFF.

The chain uses TRBV29-1 and TRBJ2-7; 8 nucleotides line up with TRBD1. Germline V gene data show CDR1 as SQVTM and CDR2 as ANQGSEA. The V and J ends lost 7 bases and 2 bases, in that order; junction bases with no gene match: 16. This CDR3 region has 16 residues. CDR3 region: CSAEGVTGARTYEQYF. The CDR3, as DNA: TGCAGCGCCGAGGGGGTGACAGGGGCCCGAACCTACGAGCAGTACTTC.

This clone was found once. J is TRBJ1-1 and V is TRBV5-1; D is possibly TRBD1 (5 bases). V was pared by 2 bases and J by 1 base, with 15 bases between. Germline V gene data show CDR1 as SGHRS and CDR2 as YFSETQ. The CDR3 is made up of 16 amino acids. CDR3 residues: CASSFTGDSSNTEAFF. As DNA, the CDR3 is TGCGCCAGCAGCTTCACGGGCGACAGCTCGAACACTGAAGCTTTCTTT.

On this clone itself: The same CDR3 also results from other DNA sequences found in this sample. The chain joins TRBV4-1 to TRBJ2-5; the D gene is possibly TRBD1 (5 bases). The V end was cut by 0 bases, the J end by 7 bases, with 9 bases between. This CDR3 has 13 amino acids. From germline, CDR1 is MGHRA and CDR2 YSYEKL. As DNA, the CDR3 is TGCGCCAGCAGCCAAGACAGGGAAGGGACCCAGTACTTC. This codes for CASSQDREGTQYF.

The rearrangement joins TRBV7-2 to TRBJ2-1; D might be TRBD1 (6 bases). Deletions cut 2 bases from V and 5 bases from J, with 10 bases between. This CDR3 has 14 amino acids. Germline CDR1 reads SGHTA; CDR2 reads FQGNSA. The CDR3 DNA follows: TGTGCCAGCAGCTTAAACAGGGCCAACAATGAGCAGTTCTTC. Protein product: CASSLNRANNEQFF.

The rearrangement joins TRBV19 to TRBJ1-1; tentative D call: TRBD1 (5 bases). Germline V gene lookup returns CDR1 LNHDA and CDR2 SQIVND (reference sequence). Trimming took off 5 bases at V and 3 bases at J, with 10 bases between the two ends. The CDR3 sequence is 13 residues long. The CDR3 region is CASSPSRDTEAFF. The CDR3 DNA follows: TGTGCCAGTAGTCCATCCAGGGACACTGAAGCTTTCTTT.